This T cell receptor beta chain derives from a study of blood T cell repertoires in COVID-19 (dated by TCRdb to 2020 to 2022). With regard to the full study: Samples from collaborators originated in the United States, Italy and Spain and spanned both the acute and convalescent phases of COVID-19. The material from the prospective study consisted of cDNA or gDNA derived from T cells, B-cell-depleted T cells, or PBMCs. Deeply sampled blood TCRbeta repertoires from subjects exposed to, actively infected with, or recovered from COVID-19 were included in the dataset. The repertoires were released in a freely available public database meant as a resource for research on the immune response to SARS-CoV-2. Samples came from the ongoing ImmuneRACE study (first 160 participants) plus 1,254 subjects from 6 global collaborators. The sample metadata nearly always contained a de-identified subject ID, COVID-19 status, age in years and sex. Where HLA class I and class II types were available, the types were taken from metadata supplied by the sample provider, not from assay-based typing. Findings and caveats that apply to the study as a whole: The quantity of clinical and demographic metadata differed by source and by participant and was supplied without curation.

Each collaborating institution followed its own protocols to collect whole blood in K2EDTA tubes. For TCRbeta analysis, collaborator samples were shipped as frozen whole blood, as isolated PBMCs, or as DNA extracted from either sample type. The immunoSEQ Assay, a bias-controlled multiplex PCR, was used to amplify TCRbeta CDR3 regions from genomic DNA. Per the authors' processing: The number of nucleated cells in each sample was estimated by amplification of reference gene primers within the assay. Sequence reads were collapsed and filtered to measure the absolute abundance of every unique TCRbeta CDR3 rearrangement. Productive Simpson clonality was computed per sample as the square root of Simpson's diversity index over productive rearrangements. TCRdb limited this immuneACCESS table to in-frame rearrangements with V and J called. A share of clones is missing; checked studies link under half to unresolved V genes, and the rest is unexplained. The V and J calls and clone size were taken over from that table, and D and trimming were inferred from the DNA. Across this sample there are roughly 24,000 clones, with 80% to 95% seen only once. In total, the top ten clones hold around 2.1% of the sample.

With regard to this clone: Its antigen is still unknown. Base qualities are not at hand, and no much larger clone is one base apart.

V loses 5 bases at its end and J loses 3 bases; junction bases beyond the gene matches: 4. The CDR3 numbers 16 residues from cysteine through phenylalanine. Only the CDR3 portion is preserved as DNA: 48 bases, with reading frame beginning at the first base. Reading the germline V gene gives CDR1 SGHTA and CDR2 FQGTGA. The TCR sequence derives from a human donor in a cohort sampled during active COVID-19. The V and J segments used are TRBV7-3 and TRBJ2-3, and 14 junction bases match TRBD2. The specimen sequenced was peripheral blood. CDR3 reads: CASSQGLAGVTDTQYF. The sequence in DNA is TGTGCCAGCAGCCAGGGACTAGCGGGGGTTACAGATACGCAGTATTTT.